This T cell receptor (beta chain) was observed in a study of OX40 agonist ivuxolimab in advanced cancers. Study in general: Ivuxolimab was administered intravenously to patients at 0.01 to 10 mg/kg every 2 weeks. Dose-escalation patients had hepatocellular carcinoma, melanoma, renal cell or head and neck cancer. Study observations and caveats: At 0.1 to 3.0 mg/kg and by week 6, CD4+ and CD8+ T cells in the blood had expanded clonally.

Of note for this clone: Antigen: not known.

Some clones are missing from TCRdb's copy, which holds only in-frame ones; the method was immunoSEQ multiplex PCR. Here the sample spans under 85,000 clones, approximately 93% being singletons. The CDR3 runs to 14 residues. With 5 bases clipped from V and 3 bases from J, the junction kept 5 bases outside the gene matches. CDR1 is MNHEY and CDR2 is SVGAGI in the germline V gene. Blood samples were obtained at baseline, cycle 4 day 1, and cycle 7 day 1. The TCR was taken from an adult with an advanced solid tumor such as melanoma, head and neck, liver or kidney cancer. Specimen: CD4+ or CD8+ T cells sorted from blood, collected in a trial of the OX40 agonist ivuxolimab. V is TRBV6-5 and J is TRBJ1-2; 8 bases are shared with TRBD1. In DNA form, the CDR3 reads TGTGCCAGCAGTGACGGACAGGGTTACTATGGCTACACCTTC. Translation gives CASSDGQGYYGYTF.